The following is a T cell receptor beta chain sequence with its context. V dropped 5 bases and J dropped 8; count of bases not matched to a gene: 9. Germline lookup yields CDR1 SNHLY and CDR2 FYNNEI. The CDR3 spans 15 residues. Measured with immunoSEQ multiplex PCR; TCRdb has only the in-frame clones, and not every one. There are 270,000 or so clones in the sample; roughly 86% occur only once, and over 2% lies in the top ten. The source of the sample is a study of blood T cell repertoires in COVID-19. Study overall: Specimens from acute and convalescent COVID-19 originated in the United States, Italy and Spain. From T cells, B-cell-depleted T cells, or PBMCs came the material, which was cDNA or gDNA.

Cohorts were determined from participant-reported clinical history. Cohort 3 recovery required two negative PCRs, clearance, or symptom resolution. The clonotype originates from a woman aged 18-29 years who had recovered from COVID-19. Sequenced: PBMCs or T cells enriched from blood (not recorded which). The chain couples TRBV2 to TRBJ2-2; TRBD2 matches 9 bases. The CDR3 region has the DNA TGTGCCAGCAGTCCCCTGCGGGGGGGCGCGGGGGAGCTGTTTTTT. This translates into CASSPLRGGAGELFF.